A single TCR beta chain is shown here with its context. Authors' methods: Reference gene primer amplification yielded estimated nucleated cell counts. Assay used: immunoSEQ multiplex PCR; TCRdb lists only in-frame clones, some missing. V and J calls and clone size come straight from that table; D and trimming were deduced from the DNA. The table records around 200,000 clones, 70% to 90% of them present only once. These data originate in a study of blood T cell repertoires in COVID-19. Study details: PBMCs, B-cell-depleted T cells, or T cells provided the cDNA or gDNA that made up the material.

V lost 3 bases and J lost 7, with 7 bases in between. The CDR3 contains 12 residues. Germline V gene sequence: CDR1 SNHLY, CDR2 FYNNEI. The material sequenced was PBMCs or T cells enriched from blood (not recorded which). This sequence joins TRBV2 and TRBJ1-5; no firm D call. The TCR was taken from a woman younger than 35 who had recovered from COVID-19. CDR3 sequence (DNA): TGTGCCAGCAGTGAGAGAGAACAGCCCCAGCATTTT. Its translation: CASSEREQPQHF.